These 8 T cell receptor beta chains came from one sample sequenced in a study of molecular identifiers for immune sequencing clone quantification. TCRdb itself ran the PCR reads through MiXCR, one entry per CDR3 protein. The sample lists about half a million distinct CDR3 sequences; 20% to 25% were seen once. The sequencing input was naive CD8+ T cells from blood, with Jurkat cell RNA spiked in. The sample's subset: FACS-sorted CD8+CD4-CCR7+CD45RA+ naive T cells. These receptors were taken from a human donor in good health. Some libraries in this study had Jurkat cell RNA spiked in.

This clonotype showed up many times. The CDR3 nucleotides read TGCGCCAGCAGCAACCAATATGGGACGCAGTATTTT. Translating it yields CASSNQYGTQYF. The chain couples TRBV5-1 to TRBJ2-3; the D is unclear. The CDR3 is 12 amino acids. The ends were cut back, 4 bases at V and 9 bases at J, with 12 bases in the middle. The germline CDR1 and CDR2 sequences are SGHRS and YFSETQ.

This clonotype has ten or more counts. The chain couples TRBV19 to TRBJ2-1, with TRBD2 matching over 7 bases. Germline V gene data show CDR1 as LNHDA and CDR2 as SQIVND (reference sequence). The CDR3 sequence is 16 residues long. Trimming took 1 base from V and 6 from J; bases not matched to a gene: 9. This CDR3 reads CASSIGGRALLNEQFF. The CDR3 DNA follows: TGTGCCAGTAGTATAGGTGGGAGGGCCCTTCTCAATGAGCAGTTCTTC.

There are a few counts of this clonotype. The chain combines TRBV9 with TRBJ2-3, with 9 bases aligning to TRBD1. V gave up 2 bases and J gave up 0 bases; unmatched junction bases: 4. The length of the CDR3 is 16 residues. The germline gives CDR1 SGDLS, CDR2 YYNGEE. CDR3 DNA sequence: TGTGCCAGCAGCGTGCTACAGGGGGCTAGCACAGATACGCAGTATTTT. This sequence encodes CASSVLQGASTDTQYF.

CDR3 coding DNA: TGTGCCAGCAGCTCCCACTTCCGGGACAGGGATGGCTATGGCTACACCTTC. Protein sequence: CASSSHFRDRDGYGYTF. V and J are TRBV7-2 and TRBJ1-2; 9 nucleotides agree with TRBD1. Germline CDR1 and CDR2: SGHTA and FQGNSA. The CDR3 contains 17 residues. J lost 4 bases, V lost 4 bases, and 13 bases had no gene match.

This chain uses TRBV7-9 with TRBJ1-1; D is perhaps TRBD1 (5 bases). Between the trimmed V and J ends, which lost 5 bases and 4 bases, there was a span of 23 bases. This CDR3 comprises 17 residues. Germline values: CDR1 SEHNR, CDR2 FQNEAQ (reference sequence). The CDR3 DNA reads TGTGCCAGCAGCGGTTCGGCTAACAGGAGTTTGAGCACTGAAGCTTTCTTT. The encoded protein is CASSGSANRSLSTEAFF.

This clonotype was detected once. Possible read error: a much larger clone is one base away. This chain links TRBV5-1 with TRBJ1-1, with a tentative D call TRBD1 (6 bases). From germline, CDR1 is SGHRS and CDR2 YFSETQ. The CDR3 is made up of 13 amino acids. The ends were cut back, 3 bases at V and 2 bases at J, with 8 bases in the middle. The CDR3: CASSSGDNTEAFF. The CDR3 DNA follows: TGCGCCAGCAGCTCAGGGGATAACACTGAAGCTTTCTTT.

This clonotype was observed a few times. V usage is TRBV7-9 and J usage is TRBJ1-5, with no clear D. V dropped 4 bases and J dropped 4 bases, with 5 bases sitting between them. Germline V lookup: CDR1 SEHNR, CDR2 FQNEAQ (reference sequence). The CDR3 consists of 12 residues. The chain's CDR3 is CASSSINQPQHF. For the CDR3, the DNA is TGTGCCAGCAGCTCCATTAATCAGCCCCAGCATTTT.

This clonotype appeared many times. The rearrangement links TRBV27 to TRBJ2-7, with TRBD2 matching 8 bases. This CDR3 has 16 residues. Looked up from germline, CDR1 is MNHEY and CDR2 is SMNVEV (reference sequence). V gave up 5 bases and J gave up 5 bases; unmatched junction bases: 14. CDR3 sequence reads: CASSLSWAGGRNEQYF. In DNA, the CDR3 is TGTGCCAGCAGTCTGTCGTGGGCGGGGGGTCGGAACGAGCAGTACTTC.